This passage covers 13 T cell receptor beta chains from one sample sequenced in a study of tumor-infiltrating lymphocytes in primary liver carcinoma (TCRdb year 2017). Sequencing took place on an Illumina HiSeq 2500. TCRbeta-specific cDNA was reverse-transcribed from 500 ng total RNA using a constant-region primer and ProtoScript II reverse transcriptase. Three nested multiplex PCR rounds, following a slightly modified ARM-PCR procedure, were used to build the TCRbeta libraries. Each of the first two PCR rounds ran for about 11 cycles using multiplex TRBV1-TRBV30 forward primers together with a Cbeta reverse primer. Clones were called with MiXCR by TCRdb after fastp trimmed the public reads at Q25, and only in-frame beta chains were retained. Each entry merges the rows of one CDR3 protein and shows their most common DNA and genes. The sample has roughly 100,000 distinct CDR3 sequences on record, around 80% of them singletons. The ten largest clones take up about 20% of the sample.

Total RNA and DNA were co-extracted from about 20-30 mg of bulk tissue with the AllPrep DNA/RNA mini kit, without cell sorting. The sequencing input was liver tumor tissue from sampling region 3. The intended sense of this specimen's cell subset or site label: tumor region T3, left-lateral pole. The source of these receptors is a man aged 35-49 years with primary liver carcinoma and hepatitis B virus infection.

The chain links TRBV5-1 to TRBJ2-1; a weak D match, TRBD2 (5 bases). The germline V gene has CDR1 SGHRS and CDR2 YFSETQ. CDR3 length: 14 amino acids. The V and J ends lost 2 bases and 7 bases respectively, with 13 bases between them. This chain's CDR3 is CASSFPEGYNEQFF. The CDR3 coding sequence is TGCGCCAGCAGCTTCCCAGAGGGTTATAATGAGCAGTTCTTC. Together with reference TRBV5-1 and TRBJ2-1, the CDR3 gives the full variable domain: KAGVTQTPRYLIKTRGQQVTLSCSPISGHRSVSWYQQTPGQGLQFLFEYFSETQRNKGNFPGRFSGRQFSNSRSEMNVSTLELGDSALYLCASSFPEGYNEQFFGPGTRLTVL.

Regarding this clonotype: The junction departs from the called germline gene at one end, perhaps through a read error. This rearrangement joins TRBV14 to TRBJ2-3; D remains unclear. The CDR3 contains 13 residues. Germline CDR1 SGHDN, CDR2 FVKESK. DNA for the CDR3: TGTGCCAGCAGACAAGACGGCGAAGATATGCAGTATTTT. Protein product: CASRQDGEDMQYF. The full variable domain, with the rest looked up from reference TRBV14 and TRBJ2-3, is EAGVTQFPSHSVIEKGQTVTLRCDPISGHDNLYWYRRVMGKEIKFLLHFVKESKQDESGMPNNRFLAERTGGTYSTLKVQPAELEDSGVYFCASRQDGEDMQYFGPGTRLTVL.

The V call is TRBV29-1, the J call TRBJ2-7; D call uncertain. CDR1 and CDR2 from the germline V gene are SQVTM and ANQGSEA. The CDR3 runs to 16 residues. Trimming took off 6 bases at V and 3 bases at J, with 24 bases between the two ends. The CDR3 region has the DNA TGCAGCGTCGACCGGTCGAGAACAGTAGGAAGCTACGAGCAGTACTTC. Residues: CSVDRSRTVGSYEQYF.

This clonotype was recorded only once. Compared with germline, one end of the junction differs, possibly owing to a read error. V usage is TRBV6-1 and J usage is TRBJ2-1; the match to TRBD1 covers 10 bases. CDR1 and CDR2 (germline): MNHNS, SASEGT. CDR3 length equals 15 residues. This chain's CDR3 is CTSSGGTGESNEQFF. CDR3 bases: TGTACCAGCAGTGGGGGGACAGGGGAATCCAATGAGCAGTTCTTC.

On this clonotype: One junction end does not reproduce the germline sequence, and a read error may be involved. V usage is TRBV11-2 and J usage is TRBJ2-7, with D perhaps matching TRBD1 (6 bases). CDR1 is SGHAT and CDR2 is FQNNGV in the germline V gene. CDR3 length: 14 residues. The CDR3 is CASSSEMAKGEQYF. The CDR3 DNA follows: TGTGCCAGCAGCTCAGAGATGGCCAAGGGGGAGCAGTATTTC.

Comments on this clonotype: One junction end does not reproduce the germline sequence, and a read error may be involved. The chain employs TRBV5-5 and TRBJ1-4; 9 nucleotides match TRBD1. This CDR3 is built from 15 residues. Per germline, CDR1 SGHKS and CDR2 YYEKEE (reference sequence). CDR3 DNA: TGTGCCAGCAGCACCGACTGGACAGGGGATGAACAACTGTTTTTT. Protein sequence: CASSTDWTGDEQLFF.

Comment on this clonotype: This could be a read error, since a much larger clone is one nucleotide away. This sequence joins TRBV2 and TRBJ1-1, with D possibly being TRBD1 (6 bases). There are 14 residues in the CDR3. Germline-derived CDR1 and CDR2 are SNHLY and FYNNEI. The CDR3, as DNA: TGTGACAGCAGCCAGGGGCCGACTGACACTGAAGCTTTCTTT. Its protein is CDSSQGPTDTEAFF.

As concerns this clonotype: This may be a read error: a much more frequent sequence differs by one nucleotide. The chain joins TRBV10-3 to TRBJ2-1; maybe TRBD1 (6 bases). Germline CDR1 ENHRY, CDR2 SYGVKD. This CDR3 has 14 amino acids. The CDR3 DNA reads TGTGCCATCAGTGAGTCATCAGGGGCCCCTGAGCAGCTCTTC. This gives the protein CAISESSGAPEQLF.

The rearrangement uses TRBV7-9 and TRBJ1-5; D gene unclear. The V gene's germline CDR1 is SEHNR and CDR2 FQNEAQ (reference sequence). The CDR3 sequence is 14 residues long. V was cut by 11 bases and J by 6 bases, with 20 bases left in between. The CDR3 sequence is CAVSLGNPSQPQHF. The CDR3 nucleotides are TGTGCCGTCAGCTTAGGGAACCCGAGTCAGCCCCAGCATTTT.

This clonotype is a singleton in its sample. This chain connects TRBV29-1 to TRBJ2-1; 10 nucleotides agree with TRBD2. V dropped 2 bases and J dropped 8; count of bases not matched to a gene: 12. This CDR3 has 16 amino acids. The germline CDR1 and CDR2 sequences are SQVTM and ANQGSEA. The CDR3 bases are TGCAGCGTTGAACCGTACACTAGCGGGATATACGATGAGCAGTTCTTC. Protein product: CSVEPYTSGIYDEQFF.

The gene calls are TRBV5-1 and TRBJ2-5; 8 bases align to TRBD2. Germline values: CDR1 SGHRS, CDR2 YFSETQ. Unmatched junction bases numbered 9, after V lost 5 bases and J lost 3 bases. CDR3 size: 15 residues. The CDR3 region has the DNA TGCGCCAGCAGTTTAAGCGGGAGAGCGGAAGAGACCCAGTACTTC. This sequence encodes CASSLSGRAEETQYF.

On this clonotype itself: This may come from a read error, since a much larger clone is one base off. The V and J genes are TRBV12-3 or TRBV12-4 and TRBJ2-5, with a tentative D call TRBD1 (6 bases). The CDR3 runs 15 residues. CDR3 loop: CANSSGTRDQETQYF. DNA for the CDR3: TGTGCCAACAGTTCCGGGACAAGGGACCAAGAGACCCAGTACTTC.

CDR3 loop: CSPHKTRGGDEQFF. CDR3 nucleotide sequence: TGCAGTCCCCATAAGACCAGAGGCGGCGATGAGCAGTTCTTC. V usage is TRBV29-1 and J usage is TRBJ2-1; D remains unclear. Germline CDR1 SQVTM, CDR2 ANQGSEA. CDR3 length: 14 residues.